This is a list of T cell receptor beta chains from one sample in a study of Ad26.COV2.S vaccination and SARS-CoV-2 variants. This table comes from immunoSEQ multiplex PCR, and its TCRdb copy is limited to in-frame clones, with some not included. The sample lists 440,000 or so clones; approximately 90% were seen once. This specimen was peripheral blood, taken in a trial of Ad26.COV2.S vaccine versus placebo. The source of these receptors is a person between 18 and 65 years old who received the Ad26.COV2.S COVID-19 vaccine or a placebo. Each CDR3 is given with its conserved first and last residue.

J gene: TRBJ2-5; V gene: TRBV9; CDR3 protein: CASSVVGGLETQYF
J gene: TRBJ1-1; V gene: TRBV5-1; CDR3 protein: CASSLGTANTEAFF
J gene: TRBJ1-3; V gene: TRBV5-1; CDR3 protein: CANRWGSGNTIYF
J gene: TRBJ2-5; V gene: TRBV5-6; CDR3 protein: CASSLDRGPETQYF
J gene: TRBJ1-2; V gene: TRBV3-1/TRBV3-2; CDR3 protein: CASSQRPGQGRGYTF
J gene: TRBJ2-5; V gene: TRBV19; CDR3 protein: CASGLAGVQETQYF
J gene: TRBJ2-1; V gene: TRBV6-5; CDR3 protein: CASSYSPGSESFF
J gene: TRBJ2-5; V gene: TRBV9; CDR3 protein: CASSVDSRGKETQYF
J gene: TRBJ2-5; V gene: TRBV18; CDR3 protein: CASSIRTGYQETQYF
J gene: TRBJ1-1; V gene: TRBV19; CDR3 protein: CASSSLGTSLHTEAFF
J gene: TRBJ1-2; V gene: TRBV4-3; CDR3 protein: CASSHSPSGNYGYTF
J gene: TRBJ2-7; V gene: TRBV4-3; CDR3 protein: CASSQGLAGTYEQYF
J gene: TRBJ1-3; V gene: TRBV6-5; CDR3 protein: CASTYRGNAGNTIYF
J gene: TRBJ2-1; V gene: TRBV4-3; CDR3 protein: CASSPVTGGLYNEQFF
J gene: TRBJ1-2; V gene: TRBV5-1; CDR3 protein: CASSLGTAYGYTF
J gene: TRBJ2-3; V gene: TRBV28; CDR3 protein: CASIQGRADTQYF
J gene: TRBJ2-1; V gene: TRBV11-2; CDR3 protein: CASSKRAGGLSEQFF
J gene: TRBJ2-7; V gene: TRBV29-1; CDR3 protein: CSVGGPGATYEQYF
J gene: TRBJ2-3; V gene: TRBV4-1; CDR3 protein: CASSQVGLGPTDTQYF
J gene: TRBJ2-7; V gene: TRBV10-2; CDR3 protein: CASSDGNSYEQYF
J gene: TRBJ2-7; V gene: TRBV5-1; CDR3 protein: CASSRNTYEQYF
J gene: TRBJ2-5; V gene: TRBV7-2; CDR3 protein: CASSLVPTGIKETQYF
J gene: TRBJ2-1; V gene: TRBV4-1; CDR3 protein: CASSQVGTPSSYNEQFF
J gene: TRBJ2-3; V gene: TRBV6-1; CDR3 protein: CASSAVRGPSTDTQYF
J gene: TRBJ1-2; V gene: TRBV7-8; CDR3 protein: CASSLVSRQLDGYTF
J gene: TRBJ1-2; V gene: TRBV30; CDR3 protein: CAWSVQRGGGYTF
J gene: TRBJ1-6; V gene: TRBV7-8; CDR3 protein: CASSQIMGLYNSPLHF
J gene: TRBJ2-1; V gene: TRBV3-1/TRBV3-2; CDR3 protein: CASSQDRDRVYDEQFF
J gene: TRBJ1-5; V gene: TRBV12-5; CDR3 protein: CASGLSPQHF
J gene: TRBJ1-5; V gene: TRBV3-1/TRBV3-2; CDR3 protein: CASSQDFGGPNQPQHF